This is a list of T cell receptor beta chains from one sample in a study of identical twins. A single record per CDR3 protein comes from TCRdb applying MiXCR to the 5' RACE reads. The table lists roughly 470,000 distinct CDR3 sequences, around 15% of them singletons. The same sample was also used in a study of yellow fever vaccine responses in identical twins.

Sequencing used CD4+ T cells sorted from blood. The receptors stem from a woman aged 18-30 years in good health. CDR3s include the opening cysteine and the closing phenylalanine or tryptophan. Each record gives: J gene, D gene, V gene, clone size, CDR3 protein, CDR3 DNA. D genes are given only for firm matches. Some rows have no size entry. The others give once, few or many, or a class for an expanded clone.

j_gene: TRBJ1-3
d_gene: NA
v_gene: TRBV18
abundance: NA
CDR3aa: CASSPTTGYSTGNTIYF
CDR3nt: TGTGCCAGCTCACCAACTACAGGCTATTCTACTGGAAACACCATATATTTT

j_gene: TRBJ2-7
d_gene: TRBD2
v_gene: TRBV12-3/TRBV12-4
abundance: few
CDR3aa: CASSPSGLAVYEQYF
CDR3nt: TGTGCCAGCAGTCCGTCGGGACTAGCGGTCTACGAGCAGTACTTC

j_gene: TRBJ2-1
d_gene: NA
v_gene: TRBV2
abundance: NA
CDR3aa: CASKQPPYNEQFF
CDR3nt: TGTGCCAGCAAACAGCCCCCTTACAATGAGCAGTTCTTC

j_gene: TRBJ2-3
d_gene: NA
v_gene: TRBV9
abundance: few
CDR3aa: CASSQGFEPPTDTQYF
CDR3nt: TGTGCCAGCAGCCAGGGGTTCGAGCCTCCCACGGATACGCAGTATTTT

j_gene: TRBJ1-1
d_gene: NA
v_gene: TRBV7-6
abundance: few
CDR3aa: CASSLVFSNTEAFF
CDR3nt: TGTGCCAGCAGCTTAGTGTTTTCGAACACTGAAGCTTTCTTT

j_gene: TRBJ1-2
d_gene: TRBD1
v_gene: TRBV7-2
abundance: few
CDR3aa: CASRIPGTANYGYTF
CDR3nt: TGTGCCAGCAGAATACCCGGGACAGCTAACTATGGCTACACCTTC

j_gene: TRBJ2-4
d_gene: TRBD2
v_gene: TRBV7-9
abundance: many
CDR3aa: CASSHTSGGIQYF
CDR3nt: TGTGCCAGCAGCCATACTAGCGGGGGCATTCAGTACTTC

j_gene: TRBJ2-1
d_gene: NA
v_gene: TRBV12-3/TRBV12-4
abundance: many
CDR3aa: CASSPRTINNEQFF
CDR3nt: TGTGCCAGCAGCCCGAGGACGATCAACAATGAGCAGTTCTTC

j_gene: TRBJ2-7
d_gene: TRBD1
v_gene: TRBV30
abundance: NA
CDR3aa: CAWSKPGQGYEQYF
CDR3nt: TGTGCCTGGAGTAAACCGGGACAGGGCTACGAGCAGTACTTC

j_gene: TRBJ2-7
d_gene: TRBD2
v_gene: TRBV10-2
abundance: NA
CDR3aa: CASSDLRGGHEQYF
CDR3nt: TGCGCCAGCAGTGACCTTCGGGGGGGCCACGAGCAGTACTTC

j_gene: TRBJ2-6
d_gene: NA
v_gene: TRBV28
abundance: few
CDR3aa: CASSLFAGGSGANVLTF
CDR3nt: TGTGCCAGCAGTTTATTTGCCGGCGGCTCTGGGGCCAACGTCCTGACTTTC

j_gene: TRBJ1-1
d_gene: NA
v_gene: TRBV4-3
abundance: NA
CDR3aa: CASSRGGMNTEAFF
CDR3nt: TGCGCCAGCAGCCGGGGGGGCATGAACACTGAAGCTTTCTTT

j_gene: TRBJ2-1
d_gene: NA
v_gene: TRBV18
abundance: NA
CDR3aa: CASSPLPDEQFF
CDR3nt: TGTGCCAGCTCACCTCTTCCGGATGAGCAGTTCTTC

j_gene: TRBJ2-7
d_gene: NA
v_gene: TRBV29-1
abundance: few
CDR3aa: CSGGGAGEQYF
CDR3nt: TGCAGCGGAGGAGGGGCTGGAGAGCAGTACTTC

j_gene: TRBJ2-7
d_gene: TRBD1
v_gene: TRBV7-9
abundance: many
CDR3aa: CASSISPGGGPAYEQYF
CDR3nt: TGTGCCAGCAGCATAAGTCCAGGGGGCGGACCTGCCTACGAGCAGTACTTC

j_gene: TRBJ2-1
d_gene: NA
v_gene: TRBV7-2
abundance: once
CDR3aa: CASSLAETQFF
CDR3nt: TGTGCCAGCAGCTTAGCGGAGACCCAGTTCTTC

j_gene: TRBJ1-1
d_gene: NA
v_gene: TRBV29-1
abundance: NA
CDR3aa: CSVQGTEAFF
CDR3nt: TGCAGCGTCCAGGGTACTGAAGCTTTCTTT

j_gene: TRBJ1-1
d_gene: NA
v_gene: TRBV7-6
abundance: few
CDR3aa: CASSLGELTEAFF
CDR3nt: TGTGCCAGCAGCTTAGGGGAGCTCACTGAAGCTTTCTTT

j_gene: TRBJ2-7
d_gene: NA
v_gene: TRBV29-1
abundance: many
CDR3aa: CSAGRGSSYEQYF
CDR3nt: TGCAGCGCTGGAAGGGGAAGCTCCTACGAGCAGTACTTC

j_gene: TRBJ2-2
d_gene: TRBD2
v_gene: TRBV20-1
abundance: few
CDR3aa: CSAKAGGGELFF
CDR3nt: TGCAGTGCTAAGGCGGGGGGCGGGGAGCTGTTTTTT

j_gene: TRBJ2-3
d_gene: NA
v_gene: TRBV3-1
abundance: many
CDR3aa: CASSPWDGTDTQYF
CDR3nt: TGTGCCAGCAGCCCTTGGGACGGCACAGATACGCAGTATTTT

j_gene: TRBJ1-4
d_gene: NA
v_gene: TRBV7-9
abundance: few
CDR3aa: CASTWTSTNEKLFF
CDR3nt: TGTGCCAGCACCTGGACCAGTACTAATGAAAAACTGTTTTTT

j_gene: TRBJ1-5
d_gene: NA
v_gene: TRBV6-2/TRBV6-3
abundance: few
CDR3aa: CASSYSRAQPQHF
CDR3nt: TGTGCCAGCAGTTACTCGAGAGCTCAGCCCCAGCATTTT

j_gene: TRBJ2-5
d_gene: TRBD1
v_gene: TRBV3-1
abundance: few
CDR3aa: CASSQAWTGGETQYF
CDR3nt: TGTGCCAGCAGCCAGGCCTGGACAGGGGGGGAGACCCAGTACTTC

j_gene: TRBJ2-2
d_gene: TRBD1
v_gene: TRBV14
abundance: NA
CDR3aa: CASSRVDRAGELFF
CDR3nt: TGTGCCAGCAGCAGAGTTGACAGGGCCGGGGAGCTGTTTTTT

j_gene: TRBJ2-7
d_gene: NA
v_gene: TRBV3-1
abundance: few
CDR3aa: CASSSRTAGTEQYF
CDR3nt: TGTGCCAGCAGCTCACGAACCGCAGGAACCGAGCAGTACTTC

j_gene: TRBJ1-2
d_gene: NA
v_gene: TRBV29-1
abundance: few
CDR3aa: CSVPRANYGYTF
CDR3nt: TGCAGCGTTCCGCGGGCTAACTATGGCTACACCTTC

j_gene: TRBJ2-2
d_gene: TRBD1
v_gene: TRBV10-3
abundance: NA
CDR3aa: CAISESSGRGRPGELFF
CDR3nt: TGTGCCATCAGTGAAAGTTCGGGCAGGGGGCGTCCCGGGGAGCTGTTTTTT

j_gene: TRBJ2-6
d_gene: NA
v_gene: TRBV12-3/TRBV12-4
abundance: many
CDR3aa: CASSSATTGANVLTF
CDR3nt: TGTGCCAGCAGCTCCGCCACTACTGGGGCCAACGTCCTGACTTTC

j_gene: TRBJ1-5
d_gene: TRBD1
v_gene: TRBV5-1
abundance: NA
CDR3aa: CASSLGGQNQPQHF
CDR3nt: TGCGCCAGCAGCCTTGGGGGACAGAATCAGCCCCAGCATTTT

j_gene: TRBJ1-5
d_gene: NA
v_gene: TRBV7-2
abundance: NA
CDR3aa: CASSLVPAGNQPQHF
CDR3nt: TGTGCCAGCAGCTTAGTTCCGGCGGGAAATCAGCCCCAGCATTTT

j_gene: TRBJ2-1
d_gene: NA
v_gene: TRBV7-3
abundance: few
CDR3aa: CASSSSQYNEQFF
CDR3nt: TGTGCCAGCAGCTCATCCCAGTACAATGAGCAGTTCTTC

j_gene: TRBJ2-7
d_gene: TRBD2
v_gene: TRBV9
abundance: NA
CDR3aa: CASSVQGLSYEQYF
CDR3nt: TGTGCCAGCAGCGTACAGGGACTATCCTACGAGCAGTACTTC

j_gene: TRBJ2-7
d_gene: NA
v_gene: TRBV5-1
abundance: few
CDR3aa: CASSLAGNHEQYF
CDR3nt: TGCGCCAGCAGCTTAGCCGGGAACCACGAGCAGTACTTC

j_gene: TRBJ2-1
d_gene: TRBD2
v_gene: TRBV12-3/TRBV12-4
abundance: NA
CDR3aa: CATREGYNEQFF
CDR3nt: TGTGCCACCAGGGAGGGCTACAATGAGCAGTTCTTC

j_gene: TRBJ2-5
d_gene: NA
v_gene: TRBV5-1
abundance: few
CDR3aa: CASSLGRRLEETQYF
CDR3nt: TGCGCCAGCAGCTTGGGAAGAAGATTGGAAGAGACCCAGTACTTC

j_gene: TRBJ2-2
d_gene: NA
v_gene: TRBV7-2
abundance: many
CDR3aa: CASSQDSTDGELFF
CDR3nt: TGTGCCAGCAGTCAAGACAGCACAGACGGGGAGCTGTTTTTT

j_gene: TRBJ2-1
d_gene: TRBD2
v_gene: TRBV28
abundance: NA
CDR3aa: CGSTSGESYNEQFF
CDR3nt: TGTGGGTCCACTAGCGGGGAGTCCTACAATGAGCAGTTCTTC

j_gene: TRBJ1-1
d_gene: NA
v_gene: TRBV20-1
abundance: few
CDR3aa: CSARDPTQGLDTEAFF
CDR3nt: TGCAGTGCTAGAGACCCCACCCAGGGCCTGGACACTGAAGCTTTCTTT

j_gene: TRBJ2-1
d_gene: NA
v_gene: TRBV6-5
abundance: many
CDR3aa: CASSSGSGSSYNEQFF
CDR3nt: TGTGCCAGCAGTTCGGGTTCAGGGAGCTCCTACAATGAGCAGTTCTTC

j_gene: TRBJ1-1
d_gene: NA
v_gene: TRBV19
abundance: few
CDR3aa: CASSIGRNTEAFF
CDR3nt: TGTGCCAGTAGTATCGGACGGAACACTGAAGCTTTCTTT

j_gene: TRBJ2-2
d_gene: NA
v_gene: TRBV6-1
abundance: many
CDR3aa: CASSTGPNTGELFF
CDR3nt: TGTGCCAGCAGTACGGGGCCGAACACCGGGGAGCTGTTTTTT

j_gene: TRBJ2-2
d_gene: TRBD2
v_gene: TRBV6-2/TRBV6-3
abundance: NA
CDR3aa: CASSYRKVRGRANTGELFF
CDR3nt: TGTGCCAGCAGTTACCGAAAGGTACGAGGGAGGGCGAACACCGGGGAGCTGTTTTTT

j_gene: TRBJ2-5
d_gene: NA
v_gene: TRBV2
abundance: few
CDR3aa: CASKARRDQETQYF
CDR3nt: TGTGCCAGCAAAGCGAGGAGGGACCAAGAGACCCAGTACTTC

j_gene: TRBJ2-1
d_gene: TRBD2
v_gene: TRBV20-1
abundance: few
CDR3aa: CSAIPGLAGAGNEQFF
CDR3nt: TGCAGTGCCATACCGGGACTAGCGGGAGCAGGCAATGAGCAGTTCTTC

j_gene: TRBJ2-1
d_gene: TRBD2
v_gene: TRBV3-1
abundance: once
CDR3aa: CASSPNPTSGGAYNEQFF
CDR3nt: TGTGCCAGCAGCCCGAATCCCACTAGCGGGGGGGCCTACAATGAGCAGTTCTTC

j_gene: TRBJ1-5
d_gene: TRBD1
v_gene: TRBV20-1
abundance: NA
CDR3aa: CSARSDRGLLGNQPQHF
CDR3nt: TGCAGTGCTAGATCGGACAGGGGACTGCTAGGCAATCAGCCCCAGCATTTT